This paragraph covers one TCR beta chain sequence. The record originates from a study of blood T cell repertoires in COVID-19. Across the study: From T cells, B-cell-depleted T cells, or PBMCs came the material, which was cDNA or gDNA.

The table came from immunoSEQ multiplex PCR; TCRdb's copy has only in-frame clones and leaves some out. Among about 140,000 clones listed, almost 80% were seen once. Germline-derived CDR1 and CDR2 are SNHLY and FYNNEI. CDR3 length: 14 amino acids. Germline trimming cut 1 base from V and 8 bases from J; bases unmatched to any gene: 7. The TCR was taken from a man in his fifties or sixties with active or convalescent COVID-19. The gene calls are TRBV2 and TRBJ1-2, with TRBD1 matching 7 bases. Sequenced sample: peripheral blood. DNA for the CDR3: TGTGCCAGCAGTGAAGATTTGCAGGGGGGAGGCTACACCTTC. Translating it yields CASSEDLQGGGYTF.